A single sample gave rise to the 2 T cell receptor beta chains below, sequenced in a study of early T cells in non-severe SARS-CoV-2 infection. From the 5' RACE reads, TCRdb called clonotypes with MiXCR, one entry per CDR3 protein. The table has over 50,000 distinct CDR3 sequences, about 9.3% seen once. Sequencing was performed on whole blood. All receptors come from an adult who was a healthcare worker with PCR-confirmed SARS-CoV-2 infection or an uninfected control (not recorded which).

This clonotype has just a few counts. V is TRBV5-1 and J is TRBJ2-1; 9 bases match TRBD1. The CDR3 spans 16 residues. Trimming removed 4 bases from V and 6 bases from J; junction bases left unmatched: 11. Germline lookup yields CDR1 SGHRS and CDR2 YFSETQ. CDR3 sequence (DNA): TGCGCCAGCAGCCCACCCGGGACAGGGAGGATCAATGAGCAGTTCTTC. Amino acids: CASSPPGTGRINEQFF.

The gene calls are TRBV9 and TRBJ2-1, with 8 positions matching TRBD1. The CDR3 extends over 14 amino acids. CDR1 is SGDLS and CDR2 is YYNGEE in the germline V gene. The V segment lost 4 bases and the J segment 4 bases; nucleotides outside the gene matches: 4. CDR3: CASSPRTGYNEQFF. The CDR3 bases are TGTGCCAGCAGCCCCCGGACAGGGTACAATGAGCAGTTCTTC.